The subject of this entry is one TCR beta chain. Its antigen is currently unknown. This sample is part of a study of blood T cell dynamics during melanoma immunotherapy. Whole-study results and caveats: At W3, later disease-control patients showed bifurcated PBMC repertoire changes, unlike progressors.

Regarding time point: pre-treatment baseline. Sampling occurred pretreatment (T0) and at week 3 (W3), after cycle one of checkpoint blockade. Patients had no prior systemic cancer treatment, immunosuppressants or other active cancers. The CDR3 is made up of 12 amino acids. Trimming cost V 7 bases and J 3 bases, with 10 bases left between them. Germline V gene data show CDR1 as SNHLY and CDR2 as FYNNEI. Every bulk PBMC sample received the same 350 ng of DNA. The assay was immunoSEQ multiplex PCR, and TCRdb's table has in-frame clones only and misses some. The profile shows 17,000 or so clones, 65% to 90% of them singletons.

Material: blood, obtained from a patient treated with checkpoint blockade. This clonotype originated in a human donor with melanoma. V is TRBV2 and J is TRBJ2-7; D not certain. CDR3 sequence (DNA): TGTGCCAGCAAACCGAGGATCTACGAGCAGTACTTC. Its protein product is CASKPRIYEQYF. Full variable domain (remainder filled in from reference TRBV2 and TRBJ2-7): EPEVTQTPSHQVTQMGQEVILRCVPISNHLYFYWYRQILGQKVEFLVSFYNNEISEKSEIFDDQFSVERPDGSNFTLKIRSTKLEDSAMYFCASKPRIYEQYFGPGTRLTVT.